Below, 2 T cell receptor beta chains from the same sample are listed, as sequenced in a study of high-grade serous ovarian cancer treatment subgroups. Tumor samples were obtained before definitive surgery or chemotherapy. Profiling relied on immunoSEQ multiplex PCR, and the TCRdb table lists in-frame clones only, not all of them. The table lists over 2,500 clones, almost 80% of them singletons. Sequencing was carried out using tumor tissue. The receptors stem from a human donor with high-grade serous ovarian cancer.

V usage is TRBV7-2 and J usage is TRBJ1-6; 8 nucleotides match TRBD1. The V gene's germline CDR1 is SGHTA and CDR2 FQGNSA. The CDR3 spans 14 residues. V lost 4 bases and J lost 14; bases outside the gene matches: 10. In DNA form, the CDR3 reads TGTGCCAGCAGCTCCGGGGCAGGGGGCTCGGCCCTCCACTTT. Translated: CASSSGAGGSALHF.

This rearrangement joins TRBV2 to TRBJ2-5, with D perhaps matching TRBD2 (6 bases). This CDR3 contains 12 residues. Trimming shortened V by 2 bases and J by 5 bases, and 6 bases separated the two germline ends. In germline, CDR1 is SNHLY, CDR2 FYNNEI. The CDR3 DNA reads as TGTGCCAGCAGTGAACTAGCGGAGACCCAGTACTTC. It translates to CASSELAETQYF.